This TCR beta chain was captured by sequencing in a study of cytomegalovirus exposure and HLA in healthy donors. All the people who gave samples were healthy bone marrow donors. PCR primers comprised 60 Vbeta and 13 Jbeta primers. Only in-frame clones appear in the TCRdb table, and some are missing; sequencing was by immunoSEQ multiplex PCR. The repertoire includes some 190,000 clones, approximately 80% of them detected once, and around 3.6% sits in the top ten. This clone was seen a single time. At one end the junction does not follow the germline gene, possibly because of a read error. CDR3 length equals 14 residues. In germline, CDR1 is MDHEN, CDR2 SYDVKM.

Material: PBMCs. The rearrangement links TRBV28 to TRBJ2-7; 9 nucleotides agree with TRBD1. The sequence derives from a man aged 35-49 years in good health and CMV-seropositive. The chain's CDR3 is CASSMGQGGVFENF. The DNA of the CDR3 is TGTGCCAGCAGCATGGGACAGGGTGGAGTATTTGAGAACTTC.